The source of this T cell receptor (beta chain) is a study of cytomegalovirus exposure and HLA in healthy donors. Study as a whole: The same platform was used for the 130 or so validation repertoires and the roughly 720 first-cohort repertoires, a later analysis reported.

Concerning this clone: Its specificity is not known.

The CDR3 runs to 16 residues. Germline V gene data show CDR1 as LNHDA and CDR2 as SQIVND (reference sequence). With V trimmed by 3 bases and J by 8 bases, 16 bases remained unmatched. Only in-frame clones appear in the TCRdb table, and some are missing; sequencing was by immunoSEQ multiplex PCR. The repertoire holds 150,000 to 200,000 clones, with 90% to 97% as singletons. Study results and limitations: That first-cohort TCR clusters tended to co-occur in the roughly 130 validation repertoires was found in a later analysis.

The receptor's source is a woman aged 18 to 35 in good health and CMV-seronegative. The specimen was PBMCs. This chain connects TRBV19 to TRBJ2-7; 7 bases fit TRBD1. The CDR3 sequence: CASSIWPTGNKMKQYF. Here the CDR3 DNA reads TGTGCCAGTAGTATCTGGCCGACAGGGAACAAGATGAAGCAGTACTTC.